A single sample gave rise to the 21 T cell receptor beta chains below, sequenced in a study of blood T cell repertoires in COVID-19. Produced via immunoSEQ multiplex PCR; TCRdb's table is partial and in-frame only. The data hold 20,000 to 25,000 clones, with about 87% observed a single time. Sequenced input: peripheral blood. The receptors originated from a woman aged 80 or over with active COVID-19.

CDR3 nucleotide sequence: TGCGCCAGTACCATCAGGGGACCTAATGAAAAACTGTTTTTT. It encodes CASTIRGPNEKLFF. V usage is TRBV5-1 and J usage is TRBJ1-4; D is possibly TRBD1 (6 bases). The CDR3 has 14 residues. CDR1 SGHRS and CDR2 YFSETQ come from the germline V gene. Trimming stripped 8 bases from V and 3 bases from J, with 14 bases between.

The gene calls are TRBV4-2 and TRBJ2-1, with TRBD2 as a possible D gene (6 bases). The ends were cut back, 0 bases at V and 8 bases at J, with 11 bases in the middle. The CDR3 covers 14 residues. CDR1 LGHNA and CDR2 YNFKEQ come from the germline V gene. CDR3 amino acids: CASSQERLGHEQFF. The CDR3 nucleotides read TGTGCCAGCAGCCAAGAGAGACTAGGCCATGAGCAGTTCTTC.

This sequence joins TRBV27 and TRBJ1-2, with 9 bases matching TRBD1. The CDR3 extends over 15 amino acids. Germline V gene sequence: CDR1 MNHEY, CDR2 SMNVEV (reference sequence). The ends lost 5 bases at V and 4 bases at J; junction bases unmatched: 8. The CDR3 sequence: CASSQQGARGYGYTF. The DNA of the CDR3 is TGTGCCAGCAGTCAACAGGGGGCGAGAGGCTATGGCTACACCTTC.

The chain recombines TRBV27 with TRBJ2-1; 9 bases agree with TRBD1. Germline lookup yields CDR1 MNHEY and CDR2 SMNVEV (reference sequence). V was pared by 10 bases and J by 2 bases, with 12 bases of the junction left unmatched. CDR3 size: 16 residues. CDR3 sequence reads: CATYRSGTGPYNEQFF. DNA of the CDR3: TGTGCCACCTATCGATCCGGGACAGGGCCCTACAATGAGCAGTTCTTC.

The rearrangement uses TRBV21-1 and TRBJ1-1; the table's TRBD1 call for D was not verified on the DNA. TRBV21-1 is recorded as a pseudogene. The CDR3 totals 16 residues. CDR3 region: CASNKRTDRHNTEAFF. CDR3 nucleotides: TGTGCCAGCAACAAAAGGACAGATAGACATAACACTGAAGCTTTCTTT.

This chain uses TRBV7-9 with TRBJ2-5; TRBD2 agrees at 12 bases. Unmatched junction bases numbered 5, after V lost 5 bases and J lost 1 base. Germline V gene lookup returns CDR1 SEHNR and CDR2 FQNEAQ (reference sequence). This CDR3 has 16 amino acids. The DNA for the CDR3 is TGTGCCAGCAGCCTCAGACTAGCGGGGGCCCAAGAGACCCAGTACTTC. Translating it yields CASSLRLAGAQETQYF.

This rearrangement joins TRBV5-1 to TRBJ2-2; no clear D. The V gene lost 4 bases and the J gene lost 4 bases, with 8 bases spanning the gap. This CDR3 contains 13 residues. Germline loops: CDR1 SGHRS, CDR2 YFSETQ. The CDR3 region has the DNA TGCGCCAGCAGCCCGAGCGCCACCGGGGAGCTGTTTTTT. Translated, it gives CASSPSATGELFF.

CDR3 nucleotides: TGTGCCAGTAGTCCCCGGACAACAGGGGGCTATGGCTACACCTTC. Residues: CASSPRTTGGYGYTF. This chain joins TRBV19 and TRBJ1-2; 8 positions match TRBD1. The V gene end was trimmed by 5 bases and the J gene end by 4 bases; junction bases not matched to a gene: 9. CDR3 size: 15 residues. The V gene's germline CDR1 is LNHDA and CDR2 SQIVND (reference sequence). Based on the CDR3 plus reference TRBV19 and TRBJ1-2, the full variable domain is DGGITQSPKYLFRKEGQNVTLSCEQNLNHDAMYWYRQDPGQGLRLIYYSQIVNDFQKGDIAEGYSVSREKKESFPLTVTSAQKNPTAFYLCASSPRTTGGYGYTFGSGTRLTVV.

This clone was detected only once. The chain carries TRBV4-1 and TRBJ1-1; 7 positions match TRBD1. V lost 4 bases, J lost 1 base, and 9 bases stayed unmatched. This CDR3 has 16 amino acids. CDR1 is MGHRA and CDR2 is YSYEKL in the germline V gene. The CDR3 here is CASSRQSTGANTEAFF. As DNA, the CDR3 is TGCGCCAGCAGCCGCCAATCTACAGGGGCGAACACTGAAGCTTTCTTT.

V gene TRBV5-1 combines with J gene TRBJ2-1; 12 bases match TRBD2. The CDR3 covers 15 residues. J lost 5 bases, V lost 6 bases, and 6 bases had no gene match. CDR1 and CDR2 (germline): SGHRS, YFSETQ. The DNA for the CDR3 is TGCGCCAGCATAGCCCTAGCGGGGGGGGACAATGAGCAGTTCTTC. It yields the protein CASIALAGGDNEQFF.

This clone was detected once. This rearrangement joins TRBV4-2 to TRBJ2-5, with 8 nucleotides matching TRBD1. The CDR3 is made up of 15 amino acids. Looked up from germline, CDR1 is LGHNA and CDR2 is YNFKEQ. V dropped 1 base and J dropped 5; count of bases not matched to a gene: 6. CDR3 nucleotide sequence: TGTGCCAGCAGCCAAGGGAACAGGGGGTCCGAGACCCAGTACTTC. Its translation: CASSQGNRGSETQYF.

The chain couples TRBV7-2 to TRBJ2-7; 7 bases agree with TRBD2. V dropped 2 bases and J dropped 2; count of bases not matched to a gene: 3. The CDR3 totals 14 residues. Germline-derived CDR1 and CDR2 are SGHTA and FQGNSA. CDR3 amino acids: CASSLPGLPYEQYF. The DNA for the CDR3 is TGTGCCAGCAGCTTACCGGGACTACCCTACGAGCAGTACTTC.

This chain connects TRBV7-8 to TRBJ2-3; TRBD2 is a possible D gene (5 bases). V was shortened by 5 bases and J by 6 bases, with 18 bases between the two germline ends. The CDR3 length is 15 residues. Germline loops: CDR1 SGHVS, CDR2 FQNEAQ. The CDR3 region is CASSPSSRNADTQYF. DNA for the CDR3: TGTGCCAGCAGCCCTAGCTCAAGGAATGCTGATACGCAGTATTTT. Filled out from reference TRBV7-8 and TRBJ2-3, the complete variable domain reads GAGVSQSPRYKVAKRGQDVALRCDPISGHVSLFWYQQALGQGPEFLTYFQNEAQLDKSGLPSDRFFAERPEGSVSTLKIQRTQQEDSAVYLCASSPSSRNADTQYFGPGTRLTVL.

This clone was detected once. The rearrangement uses TRBV21-1 and TRBJ1-1. TRBV21-1 constitutes a pseudogene. This CDR3 spans 18 amino acids. CDR3 amino acids: CASSKRLEGGPRATEAFF. The CDR3 bases are TGTGCCAGCAGCAAGAGGTTGGAAGGAGGGCCGAGAGCGACTGAAGCTTTCTTT.

The rearrangement joins TRBV12-3 or TRBV12-4 to TRBJ2-1; no reliable D call. The CDR3 runs to 12 residues. The germline V and J ends were trimmed by 6 bases and 4 bases, with 7 bases remaining between them. The CDR3 DNA sequence: TGTGCCAGCAGCCCCTATTACAATGAGCAGTTCTTC. Protein product: CASSPYYNEQFF.

The rearrangement links TRBV6-2 or TRBV6-3 to TRBJ2-1; TRBD2 agrees at 11 bases. Per the germline V gene, CDR1 is MNHEY and CDR2 is SVGEGT. CDR3 length: 16 amino acids. Unmatched junction bases numbered 7, after V lost 4 bases and J lost 5 bases. Here the CDR3 DNA reads TGTGCCAGCAGTTCCATAGCGGGGGGGTACCACAATGAGCAGTTCTTC. The encoded protein is CASSSIAGGYHNEQFF.

J is TRBJ1-1 and V is TRBV6-5; D gene ambiguous. This CDR3 comprises 14 residues. The V gene's germline CDR1 is MNHEY and CDR2 SVGAGI. The V end lost 6 bases, the J end lost 5 bases, and 16 bases lay between the germline ends. In DNA form, the CDR3 reads TGTGCCAGCAGCCTAACGGACGGGAGAACTGAAGCTTTCTTT. It translates to CASSLTDGRTEAFF.

This chain connects TRBV6-5 to TRBJ2-7; 9 bases align to TRBD1. Losses at the gene ends were 4 bases for V and 3 bases for J; bases not matched to a gene: 4. The CDR3 has 14 amino acids. Germline CDR1 is MNHEY and CDR2 is SVGAGI. CDR3 bases: TGTGCCAGCAGTTTGGGACAGGGTGTCTACGAGCAGTACTTC. It encodes CASSLGQGVYEQYF.

The V and J genes are TRBV2 and TRBJ2-2, with TRBD2 identical over 10 bases. CDR1 SNHLY and CDR2 FYNNEI come from the germline V gene. The CDR3 contains 15 residues. The J segment lost 7 bases and the V segment lost 2 bases, leaving 4 bases of the junction unmatched. The CDR3 spells CASSESGGAGGELFF. CDR3 bases: TGTGCCAGCAGTGAAAGCGGGGGGGCCGGCGGGGAGCTGTTTTTT.

V usage is TRBV7-9 and J usage is TRBJ2-7; D is possibly TRBD1 (6 bases). The length of the CDR3 is 15 residues. Deletions cut 3 bases from V and 4 bases from J, with 16 bases between. Looked up from germline, CDR1 is SEHNR and CDR2 is FQNEAQ (reference sequence). CDR3 sequence (DNA): TGTGCCAGCAGCTTGCAATGGGGACAAGGTTACGAGCAGTACTTC. It translates to CASSLQWGQGYEQYF.

The chain carries TRBV6-5 and TRBJ1-5; TRBD1 agrees at 7 bases. The germline CDR1 and CDR2 sequences are MNHEY and SVGAGI. Unmatched junction bases numbered 10, after V lost 9 bases and J lost 8 bases. CDR3 length: 13 amino acids. DNA for the CDR3: TGTGCCAGTGAAACAGGGGAAGGCAAGCCCCAGCATTTT. Protein: CASETGEGKPQHF.